This T cell receptor (beta chain) was sequenced in a study of CD8 T cells in Susac syndrome. Trimming removed 2 bases from V and 7 bases from J, with 14 bases in between. The germline gives CDR1 PRHDT, CDR2 FYEKMQ (reference sequence). The CDR3 consists of 14 residues. An amount of RNA that ranged from roughly 0.5 to 1 ug was reverse transcribed with random hexamers. Across 54 Vbeta and 13 Jbeta, TCR beta CDR3 was amplified with immunoSEQ multiplex PCR. TCRdb reprocessed the immunoSEQ multiplex PCR reads via MiXCR and lists one record per CDR3 protein. Counted here are some 150,000 distinct CDR3 sequences, around 95% occurring once; the ten biggest clones make up roughly 0.2%.

The chain employs TRBV13 and TRBJ1-1; D possibly corresponds to TRBD1 (5 bases). The sample taken for sequencing was CD8+ T cells from PBMCs. This clonotype was obtained from a human donor with multiple sclerosis. CDR3 region: CASSLSRTPLEAFF. CDR3 bases: TGTGCCAGCAGCTTAAGTCGGACACCACTTGAAGCTTTCTTT.